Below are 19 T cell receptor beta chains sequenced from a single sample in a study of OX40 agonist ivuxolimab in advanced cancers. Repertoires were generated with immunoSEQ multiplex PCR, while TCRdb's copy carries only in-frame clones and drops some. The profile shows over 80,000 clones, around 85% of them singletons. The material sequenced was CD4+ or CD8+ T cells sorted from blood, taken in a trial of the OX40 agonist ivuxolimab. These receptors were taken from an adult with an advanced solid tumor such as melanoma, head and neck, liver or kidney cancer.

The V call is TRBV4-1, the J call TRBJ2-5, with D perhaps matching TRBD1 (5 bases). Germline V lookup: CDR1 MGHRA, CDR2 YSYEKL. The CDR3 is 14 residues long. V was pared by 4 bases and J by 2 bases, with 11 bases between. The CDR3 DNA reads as TGCGCCAGCAGCCCCCGACAGTTACAAGAGACCCAGTACTTC. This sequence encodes CASSPRQLQETQYF.

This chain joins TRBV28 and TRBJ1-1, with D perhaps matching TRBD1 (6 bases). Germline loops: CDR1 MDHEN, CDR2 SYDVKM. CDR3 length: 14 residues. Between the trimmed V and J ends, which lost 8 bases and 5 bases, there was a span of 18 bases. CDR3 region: CASSAGGARTEAFF. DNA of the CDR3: TGTGCCAGCTCTGCGGGGGGGGCCAGGACTGAAGCTTTCTTT. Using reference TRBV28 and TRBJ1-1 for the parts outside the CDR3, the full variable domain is DVKVTQSSRYLVKRTGEKVFLECVQDMDHENMFWYRQDPGLGLRLIYFSYDVKMKEKGDIPEGYSVSREKKERFSLILESASTNQTSMYLCASSAGGARTEAFFGQGTRLTVV.

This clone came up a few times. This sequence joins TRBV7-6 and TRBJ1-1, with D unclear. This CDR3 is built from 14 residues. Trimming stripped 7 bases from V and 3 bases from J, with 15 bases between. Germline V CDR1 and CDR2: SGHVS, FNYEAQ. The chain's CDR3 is CASKTDPGYTEAFF. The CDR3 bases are TGTGCCAGCAAGACGGACCCAGGCTACACTGAAGCTTTCTTT.

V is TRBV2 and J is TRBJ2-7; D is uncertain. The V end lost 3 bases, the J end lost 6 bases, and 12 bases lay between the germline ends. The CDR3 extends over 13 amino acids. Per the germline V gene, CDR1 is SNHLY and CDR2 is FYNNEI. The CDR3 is CASSEETTLEQYF. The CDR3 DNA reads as TGTGCCAGCAGTGAGGAGACGACCCTCGAGCAGTACTTC.

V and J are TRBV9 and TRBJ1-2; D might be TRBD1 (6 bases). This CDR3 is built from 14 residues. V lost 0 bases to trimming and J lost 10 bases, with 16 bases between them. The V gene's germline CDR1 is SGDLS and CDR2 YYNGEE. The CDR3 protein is CASSVGSFGGDYTF. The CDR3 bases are TGTGCCAGCAGCGTAGGTTCGTTCGGGGGCGACTACACCTTC.

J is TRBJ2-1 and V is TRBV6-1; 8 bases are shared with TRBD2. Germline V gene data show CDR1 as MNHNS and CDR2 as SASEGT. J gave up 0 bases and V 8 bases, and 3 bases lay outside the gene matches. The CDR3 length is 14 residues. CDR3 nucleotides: TGTGCCAGCTTTGGGACTAGCTCCTACAATGAGCAGTTCTTC. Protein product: CASFGTSSYNEQFF.

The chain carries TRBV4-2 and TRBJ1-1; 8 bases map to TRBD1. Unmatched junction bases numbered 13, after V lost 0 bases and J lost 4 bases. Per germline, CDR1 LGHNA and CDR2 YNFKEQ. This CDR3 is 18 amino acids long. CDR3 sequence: CASSQDMFQGAFGTEAFF. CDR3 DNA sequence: TGTGCCAGCAGCCAAGATATGTTCCAGGGGGCGTTCGGCACTGAAGCTTTCTTT.

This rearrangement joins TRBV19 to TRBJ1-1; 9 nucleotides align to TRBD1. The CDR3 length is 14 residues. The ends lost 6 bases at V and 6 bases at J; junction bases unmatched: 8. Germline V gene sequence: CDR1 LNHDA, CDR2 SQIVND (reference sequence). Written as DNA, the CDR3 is TGTGCCAGTAGCCGGGACAGGGATTCCCCTGAAGCTTTCTTT. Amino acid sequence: CASSRDRDSPEAFF.

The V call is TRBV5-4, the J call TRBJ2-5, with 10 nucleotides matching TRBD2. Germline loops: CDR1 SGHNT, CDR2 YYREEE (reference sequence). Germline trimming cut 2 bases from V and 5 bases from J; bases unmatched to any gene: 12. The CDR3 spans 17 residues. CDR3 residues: CASSFWTSGRGWETQYF. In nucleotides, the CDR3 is TGTGCCAGCAGCTTTTGGACTAGCGGAAGAGGGTGGGAGACCCAGTACTTC.

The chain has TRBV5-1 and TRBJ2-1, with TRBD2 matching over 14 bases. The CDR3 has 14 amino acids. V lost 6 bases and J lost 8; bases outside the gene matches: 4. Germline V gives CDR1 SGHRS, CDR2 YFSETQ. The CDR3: CASTSGLAGDEQFF. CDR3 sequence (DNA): TGCGCCAGCACCTCGGGACTAGCGGGAGATGAGCAGTTCTTC.

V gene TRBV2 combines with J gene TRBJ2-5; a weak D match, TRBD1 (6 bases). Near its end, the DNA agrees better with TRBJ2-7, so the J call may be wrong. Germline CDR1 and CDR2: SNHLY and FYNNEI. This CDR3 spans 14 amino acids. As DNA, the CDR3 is TGTGCCAGCAGTGATCAGGGGTCGATATACGAGCAGTACTTC. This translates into CASSDQGSIYEQYF.

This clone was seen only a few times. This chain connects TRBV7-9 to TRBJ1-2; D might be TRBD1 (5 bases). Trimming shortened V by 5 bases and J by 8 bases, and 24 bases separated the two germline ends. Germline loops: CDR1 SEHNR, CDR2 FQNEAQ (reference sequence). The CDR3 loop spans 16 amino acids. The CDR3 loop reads CASSRGGAIASGGYTF. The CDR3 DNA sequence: TGTGCCAGCAGCCGAGGTGGGGCGATCGCGTCTGGCGGCTACACCTTC.

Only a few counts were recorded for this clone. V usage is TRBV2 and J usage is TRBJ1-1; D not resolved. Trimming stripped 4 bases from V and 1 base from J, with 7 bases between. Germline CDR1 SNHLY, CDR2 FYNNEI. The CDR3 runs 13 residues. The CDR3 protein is CASSVEKNTEAFF. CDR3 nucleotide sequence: TGTGCCAGCAGTGTAGAGAAGAACACTGAAGCTTTCTTT.

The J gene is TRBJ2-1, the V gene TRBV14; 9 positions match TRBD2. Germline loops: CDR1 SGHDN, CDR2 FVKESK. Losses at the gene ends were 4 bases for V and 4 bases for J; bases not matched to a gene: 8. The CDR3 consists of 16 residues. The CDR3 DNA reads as TGTGCCAGCAGCCCCAGACAGCGGGAGGTGTACAATGAGCAGTTCTTC. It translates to CASSPRQREVYNEQFF.

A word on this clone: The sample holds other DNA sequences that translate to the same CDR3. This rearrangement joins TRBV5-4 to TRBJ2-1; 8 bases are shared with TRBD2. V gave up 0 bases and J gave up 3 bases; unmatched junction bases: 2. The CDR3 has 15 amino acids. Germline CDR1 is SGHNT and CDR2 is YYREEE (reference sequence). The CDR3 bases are TGTGCCAGCAGCTTGGGGACTAGCAGCTACAATGAGCAGTTCTTC. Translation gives CASSLGTSSYNEQFF.

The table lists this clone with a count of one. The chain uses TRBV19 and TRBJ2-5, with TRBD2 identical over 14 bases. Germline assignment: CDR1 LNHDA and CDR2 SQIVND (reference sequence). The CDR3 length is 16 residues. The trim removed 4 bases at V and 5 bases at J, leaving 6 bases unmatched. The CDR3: CASSTPGLAGAETQYF. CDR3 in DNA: TGTGCCAGTAGTACGCCGGGACTAGCGGGAGCCGAGACCCAGTACTTC.

This CDR3 is CSVGAGDNYGYTF. Here the CDR3 DNA reads TGCAGCGTTGGAGCAGGCGATAACTATGGCTACACCTTC. The chain couples TRBV29-1 to TRBJ1-2; D gene unclear. This CDR3 comprises 13 residues. V dropped 4 bases and J dropped 1 base, with 10 bases sitting between them. Germline assignment: CDR1 SQVTM and CDR2 ANQGSEA.

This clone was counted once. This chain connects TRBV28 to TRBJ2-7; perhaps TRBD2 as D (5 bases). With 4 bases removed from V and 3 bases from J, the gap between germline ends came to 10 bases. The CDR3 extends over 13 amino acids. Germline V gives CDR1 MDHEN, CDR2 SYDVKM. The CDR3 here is CASSSPGLYEQYF. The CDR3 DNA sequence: TGTGCCAGCAGTTCCCCAGGACTCTACGAGCAGTACTTC.

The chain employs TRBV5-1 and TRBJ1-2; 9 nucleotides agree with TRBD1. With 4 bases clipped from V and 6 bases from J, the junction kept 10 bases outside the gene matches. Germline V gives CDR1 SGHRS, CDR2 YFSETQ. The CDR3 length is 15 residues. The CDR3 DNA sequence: TGCGCCAGCAGCCCGTTACAGGGGGCGAGGAATGGCTACACCTTC. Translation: CASSPLQGARNGYTF.